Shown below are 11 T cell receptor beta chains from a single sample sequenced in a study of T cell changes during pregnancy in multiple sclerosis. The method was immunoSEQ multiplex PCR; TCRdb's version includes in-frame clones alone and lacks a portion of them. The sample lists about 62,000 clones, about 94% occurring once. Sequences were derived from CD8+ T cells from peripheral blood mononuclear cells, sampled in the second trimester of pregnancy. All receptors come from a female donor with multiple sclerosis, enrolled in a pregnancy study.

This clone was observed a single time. The CDR3 nucleotides are TGTGCCAGCAGTACAACGGGAAACCCTCACGAGCAGTACTTC. This sequence encodes CASSTTGNPHEQYF. This sequence joins TRBV27 and TRBJ2-7, with D possibly being TRBD2 (5 bases). Per the germline V gene, CDR1 is MNHEY and CDR2 is SMNVEV (reference sequence). This CDR3 region has 14 residues. The V gene lost 5 bases and the J gene lost 5 bases, with 16 bases spanning the gap.

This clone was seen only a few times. In DNA form, the CDR3 reads TGTGCCAGCATCCGGACTGGCTACGAGCAGTACTTC. It yields the protein CASIRTGYEQYF. This sequence joins TRBV7-9 and TRBJ2-7; D is possibly TRBD2 (5 bases). The V end was cut by 7 bases, the J end by 3 bases, with 10 bases between. The CDR3 has 12 amino acids. The germline gives CDR1 SEHNR, CDR2 FQNEAQ (reference sequence).

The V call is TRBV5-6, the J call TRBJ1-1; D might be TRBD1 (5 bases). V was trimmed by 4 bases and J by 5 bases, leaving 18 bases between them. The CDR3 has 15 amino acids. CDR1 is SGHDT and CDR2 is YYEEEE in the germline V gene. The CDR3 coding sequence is TGTGCCAGCAGCCGGGGGGGACCCGTGGGGACTGAAGCTTTCTTT. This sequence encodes CASSRGGPVGTEAFF.

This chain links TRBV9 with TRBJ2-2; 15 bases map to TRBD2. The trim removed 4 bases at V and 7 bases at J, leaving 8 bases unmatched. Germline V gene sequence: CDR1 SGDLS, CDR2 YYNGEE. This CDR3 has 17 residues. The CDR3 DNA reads TGTGCCAGCAGCAAAAGGACTAGCGGGAGGGCAGGCGGGGAGCTGTTTTTT. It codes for CASSKRTSGRAGGELFF.

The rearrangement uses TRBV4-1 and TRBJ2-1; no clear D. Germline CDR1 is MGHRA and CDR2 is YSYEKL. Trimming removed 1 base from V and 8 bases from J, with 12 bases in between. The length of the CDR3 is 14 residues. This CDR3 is CASSQVLVWHEQFF. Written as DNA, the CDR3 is TGCGCCAGCAGCCAAGTCCTAGTCTGGCATGAGCAGTTCTTC.

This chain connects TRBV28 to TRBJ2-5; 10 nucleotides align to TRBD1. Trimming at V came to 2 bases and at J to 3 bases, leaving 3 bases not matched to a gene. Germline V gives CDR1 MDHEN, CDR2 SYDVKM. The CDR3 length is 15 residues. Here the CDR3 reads CASSLDGTGEETQYF. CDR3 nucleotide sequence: TGTGCCAGCAGTTTAGACGGGACAGGGGAAGAGACCCAGTACTTC.

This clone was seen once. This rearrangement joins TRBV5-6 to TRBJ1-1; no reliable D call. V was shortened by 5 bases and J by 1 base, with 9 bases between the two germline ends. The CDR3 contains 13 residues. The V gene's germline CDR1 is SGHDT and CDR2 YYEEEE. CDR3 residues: CASSPTGNTEAFF. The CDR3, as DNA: TGTGCCAGCAGTCCCACCGGGAACACTGAAGCTTTCTTT.

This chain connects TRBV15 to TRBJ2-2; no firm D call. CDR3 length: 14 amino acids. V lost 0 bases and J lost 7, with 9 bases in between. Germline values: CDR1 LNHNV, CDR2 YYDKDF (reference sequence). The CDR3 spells CATSREGVGGELFF. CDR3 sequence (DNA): TGTGCCACCAGCAGAGAAGGAGTAGGCGGGGAGCTGTTTTTT.

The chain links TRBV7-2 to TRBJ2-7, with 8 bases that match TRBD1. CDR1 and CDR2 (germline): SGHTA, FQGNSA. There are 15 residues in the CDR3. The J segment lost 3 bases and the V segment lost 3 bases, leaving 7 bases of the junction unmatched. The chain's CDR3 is CASSFLGQVIYEQYF. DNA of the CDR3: TGTGCCAGCAGCTTTTTGGGACAGGTGATCTACGAGCAGTACTTC.

CDR3 in amino acids: CASSPLGNYNEQFF. The CDR3, as DNA: TGTGCCAGCAGCCCTCTGGGCAACTACAATGAGCAGTTCTTC. This chain connects TRBV5-6 to TRBJ2-1, with D unresolved. CDR3 length equals 14 residues. Per germline, CDR1 SGHDT and CDR2 YYEEEE. V lost 4 bases, J lost 3 bases, and 11 bases lay in between.

The CDR3 loop is CASSLLQTGHYGYTF. In DNA, the CDR3 is TGTGCCAGCAGCTTACTGCAGACAGGACACTATGGCTACACCTTC. This chain links TRBV7-9 with TRBJ1-2, with D maybe TRBD1 (6 bases). The length of the CDR3 is 15 residues. CDR1 and CDR2 (germline): SEHNR, FQNEAQ (reference sequence). Trimming left V 2 bases short and J 3 bases short, with 13 bases between.